This T cell receptor (beta chain) was profiled in a study of blood T cell repertoires in COVID-19. Overall study context: Acute-phase and convalescent COVID-19 samples originated in the United States, Italy and Spain. T cells, B-cell-depleted T cells, or PBMCs provided the cDNA or gDNA that served as material.

Trimming left V 5 bases short and J 2 bases short, with 12 bases between. The CDR3 contains 14 residues. Germline V gene data show CDR1 as MDHEN and CDR2 as SYDVKM. The assay was immunoSEQ multiplex PCR, and TCRdb's table has in-frame clones only and misses some. This table has about 260,000 clones, approximately 86% appearing once. The rearrangement joins TRBV28 to TRBJ2-5; tentatively, D is TRBD2 (6 bases). The sequencing sample was made of peripheral blood. This clonotype originated in a woman in her sixties or seventies with COVID-19, enrolled during active disease. In DNA, the CDR3 is TGTGCCAGCAGTCTCCCGGCGGGGCAAGAGACCCAGTACTTC. Protein: CASSLPAGQETQYF.